This section outlines one T cell receptor beta chain sequence together with its context. Its specificity is unknown. This record belongs to a study of blood T cells in healthy people across ages. Study-wide results and limits: CMV infection status of these donors was not known. Higher naive T cell percentage went strongly together with higher TCR beta diversity. Both higher diversity and more naive CD4+ cells marked long-lived donors when set against aged donors.

The authors ran a second PCR of about 6 to 11 cycles using a sample-barcoded 5' primer and a J-beta primer mix. The study obtained at least 3 million CDR3-containing paired-end reads from every sample. Via MiXCR, TCRdb re-called the 5' RACE reads, giving one row per CDR3 protein. This repertoire shows 700,000 to 900,000 distinct CDR3 sequences, 40% to 65% found once; its top ten account for roughly two fifths. The V gene's germline CDR1 is SQVTM and CDR2 ANQGSEA. The V and J ends lost 4 bases and 5 bases respectively, with 8 bases between them. The CDR3 contains 11 residues. The sequence was obtained from a man older than 75 in good health. The V and J genes are TRBV29-1 and TRBJ2-5; perhaps D is TRBD1 or TRBD2 (5 bases each). Sequencing used blood. In DNA, the CDR3 is TGCAGCGTTGCTGGGGGTGAGACCCAGTACTTC. Its protein product is CSVAGGETQYF. The full variable domain, completed using reference TRBV29-1 and TRBJ2-5, is SAVISQKPSRDICQRGTSLTIQCQVDSQVTMMFWYRQQPGQSLTLIATANQGSEATYESGFVIDKFPISRPNLTFSTLTVSNMSPEDSSIYLCSVAGGETQYFGPGTRLLVL.